The 7 T cell receptor beta chains presented below share a single source sample, sequenced in a study of cytomegalovirus exposure and HLA in healthy donors. It was with 60 Vbeta and 13 Jbeta primers that the PCR ran. Generated by immunoSEQ multiplex PCR, the TCRdb table keeps only in-frame clones and is missing some. The sample lists 130,000 or so clones, about four fifths occurring once. Sequences were obtained from PBMCs. These receptors came from a man younger than 40 in good health and CMV-seronegative.

This sequence joins TRBV6-5 and TRBJ2-2; D unresolved. Trimming took off 8 bases at V and 7 bases at J, with 8 bases between the two ends. The CDR3 covers 11 residues. Germline CDR1 reads MNHEY; CDR2 reads SVGAGI. The CDR3 region is CASLKYGELFF. CDR3 bases: TGTGCCAGCCTAAAGTACGGGGAGCTGTTTTTT.

The rearrangement uses TRBV27 and TRBJ1-1; D not resolved. V was pared by 5 bases and J by 0 bases, with 13 bases between. Per germline, CDR1 MNHEY and CDR2 SMNVEV (reference sequence). CDR3 length equals 15 residues. The CDR3 nucleotides read TGTGCCAGCAGTCTTCACCAGGCAATGAACACTGAAGCTTTCTTT. It codes for CASSLHQAMNTEAFF.

The chain carries TRBV4-1 and TRBJ2-3; perhaps TRBD1 as D (6 bases). The CDR3 runs to 17 residues. Germline V gives CDR1 MGHRA, CDR2 YSYEKL. V gave up 0 bases and J gave up 3 bases, with 16 bases separating them. The CDR3 loop is CASSQDQGRRKTDTQYF. As DNA, the CDR3 is TGCGCCAGCAGCCAAGATCAGGGGAGACGAAAGACAGATACGCAGTATTTT.

The chain employs TRBV28 and TRBJ1-1, with 9 bases matching TRBD1. The CDR3 sequence is 16 residues long. The junction had 9 bases not matched to a gene; V was cut back by 3 bases and J by 4 bases. Germline CDR1 and CDR2: MDHEN and SYDVKM. The CDR3 protein is CASSLGTGGMGTEAFF. CDR3 in DNA: TGTGCCAGCAGTTTGGGAACAGGGGGCATGGGCACTGAAGCTTTCTTT.

This rearrangement joins TRBV9 to TRBJ1-2; TRBD1 matches at 7 bases. The CDR3 spans 14 residues. The germline CDR1 and CDR2 sequences are SGDLS and YYNGEE. With V trimmed by 5 bases and J by 2 bases, 6 bases remained unmatched. In nucleotides, the CDR3 is TGTGCCAGCAGGGACTTAGGGGGCAACTATGGCTACACCTTC. Its protein product is CASRDLGGNYGYTF.

In its sample, this clone was seen a few times. The chain employs TRBV6-5 and TRBJ1-2; weak D call: TRBD1 (6 bases). Germline V CDR1 and CDR2: MNHEY, SVGAGI. The CDR3 loop spans 16 amino acids. The germline V and J ends were trimmed by 0 bases and 0 bases, with 11 bases remaining between them. The CDR3 sequence: CASSYSKPGANYGYTF. The CDR3 DNA reads as TGTGCCAGCAGTTACTCGAAGCCAGGGGCTAACTATGGCTACACCTTC.

This rearrangement joins TRBV7-3 to TRBJ2-3, with TRBD2 as a possible D gene (5 bases). Looked up from germline, CDR1 is SGHTA and CDR2 is FQGTGA. The ends were cut back, 3 bases at V and 6 bases at J, with 13 bases in the middle. The CDR3 totals 14 residues. The CDR3 nucleotides read TGTGCCAGCAGCTTTGACGGGTGGGAGGATACGCAGTATTTT. Amino acids: CASSFDGWEDTQYF. The full variable domain, completed using reference TRBV7-3 and TRBJ2-3, is GAGVSQTPSNKVTEKGKYVELRCDPISGHTALYWYRQSLGQGPEFLIYFQGTGAADDSGLPNDRFFAVRPEGSVSTLKIQRTERGDSAVYLCASSFDGWEDTQYFGPGTRLTVL.